Listed below are T cell receptor beta chains from one sample, sequenced in a study of CD8+ T cells in alopecia areata. Some clones are missing from TCRdb's copy, which holds only in-frame ones; the method was immunoSEQ multiplex PCR. Seen here are over 150,000 clones, around 58% observed once, and the top ten hold roughly an eighth. Sequences were derived from CD8+ T cells sorted from blood, sampled at week 24, from a patient treated with tofacitinib. These TCRs come from a human donor with alopecia areata. The CDR3 runs from the conserved cysteine through the conserved F or W. A D gene is named only where the DNA matches it firmly. Size tells how often a clone was seen (once, few, many) or the class of an expanded clone, and some rows leave it out.

v_gene: TRBV2
len: 14
abundance: few
d_gene: .
j_gene: TRBJ2-5
CDR3aa: CASTAAWGKETQYF
CDR3nt: TGTGCCAGCACCGCGGCATGGGGGAAAGAGACCCAGTACTTC

v_gene: TRBV27
len: 16
abundance: few
d_gene: .
j_gene: TRBJ2-2
CDR3aa: CASSFPGPRSTGELFF
CDR3nt: TGTGCCAGCAGTTTTCCGGGACCCCGCAGCACCGGGGAGCTGTTTTTT

v_gene: TRBV25-1
len: 11
abundance: once
d_gene: .
j_gene: TRBJ1-2
CDR3aa: CASKQAYGYTF
CDR3nt: TGTGCCAGCAAACAGGCGTATGGCTACACCTTC

v_gene: TRBV7-9
len: 15
abundance: .
d_gene: .
j_gene: TRBJ1-5
CDR3aa: CASSPGAGEYQPQHF
CDR3nt: TGTGCCAGCAGCCCTGGGGCAGGGGAGTATCAGCCCCAGCATTTT

v_gene: TRBV6-5
len: 15
abundance: few
d_gene: .
j_gene: TRBJ2-1
CDR3aa: CASSPIGAGYNEQFF
CDR3nt: TGTGCCAGCAGCCCGATCGGGGCTGGGTACAATGAGCAGTTCTTC

v_gene: TRBV7-9
len: 19
abundance: .
d_gene: .
j_gene: TRBJ2-2
CDR3aa: CASSLSGQIFLANTGELFF
CDR3nt: TGTGCCAGCAGCTTATCCGGACAGATCTTTCTCGCGAACACCGGGGAGCTGTTTTTT

v_gene: TRBV29-1
len: 12
abundance: .
d_gene: .
j_gene: TRBJ2-1
CDR3aa: CSVEADYNEQFF
CDR3nt: TGCAGCGTTGAAGCAGACTACAATGAGCAGTTCTTC

v_gene: TRBV9
len: 18
abundance: .
d_gene: .
j_gene: TRBJ2-6
CDR3aa: CASSAPIGGGSGANVLTF
CDR3nt: TGTGCCAGCAGCGCCCCGATAGGGGGGGGTTCTGGGGCCAACGTCCTGACTTTC

v_gene: TRBV27
len: 14
abundance: .
d_gene: .
j_gene: TRBJ1-2
CDR3aa: CASSPSGARYGYTF
CDR3nt: TGTGCCAGCAGTCCATCAGGAGCCCGTTATGGCTACACCTTC

v_gene: TRBV29-1
len: 14
abundance: .
d_gene: .
j_gene: TRBJ2-1
CDR3aa: CSVETQDSYNEQFF
CDR3nt: TGCAGCGTTGAAACTCAGGACTCCTACAATGAGCAGTTCTTC

v_gene: TRBV29-1
len: 15
abundance: .
d_gene: TRBD2
j_gene: TRBJ2-3
CDR3aa: CSVEGPAGMTDTQYF
CDR3nt: TGCAGCGTTGAAGGTCCAGCGGGGATGACAGATACGCAGTATTTT

v_gene: TRBV27
len: 9
abundance: .
d_gene: .
j_gene: TRBJ1-1
CDR3aa: CASSLGGFF
CDR3nt: TGTGCCAGCAGTTTAGGTGGTTTCTTT

v_gene: TRBV13
len: 16
abundance: .
d_gene: .
j_gene: TRBJ2-5
CDR3aa: CASSLGSTGLRETQYF
CDR3nt: TGTGCCAGCAGCTTAGGCTCTACAGGGTTGCGAGAGACCCAGTACTTC

v_gene: TRBV5-6
len: 13
abundance: .
d_gene: .
j_gene: TRBJ1-1
CDR3aa: CASSDPGIVEAFF
CDR3nt: TGTGCCAGCAGCGATCCAGGGATAGTGGAAGCTTTCTTT

v_gene: TRBV30
len: 15
abundance: .
d_gene: .
j_gene: TRBJ2-5
CDR3aa: CAWSRIGQIQETQYF
CDR3nt: TGTGCCTGGAGTAGGATTGGACAGATCCAAGAGACCCAGTACTTC

v_gene: TRBV6-1
len: 14
abundance: few
d_gene: .
j_gene: TRBJ2-5
CDR3aa: CALPQGTYQETQYF
CDR3nt: TGTGCCCTCCCCCAGGGGACGTACCAAGAGACCCAGTACTTC

v_gene: TRBV30
len: 11
abundance: .
d_gene: .
j_gene: TRBJ2-7
CDR3aa: CAWEESYEQYF
CDR3nt: TGTGCCTGGGAGGAATCCTACGAGCAGTACTTC

v_gene: TRBV4-1
len: 13
abundance: .
d_gene: .
j_gene: TRBJ1-6
CDR3aa: CASGQGPNSPLHF
CDR3nt: TGCGCCAGCGGTCAGGGGCCAAATTCACCCCTCCACTTT

v_gene: TRBV27
len: 16
abundance: .
d_gene: TRBD1
j_gene: TRBJ1-2
CDR3aa: CASSSTTGGDIYGYTF
CDR3nt: TGTGCCAGCAGTTCAACGACAGGGGGTGATATCTATGGCTACACCTTC

v_gene: TRBV6-5
len: 11
abundance: .
d_gene: .
j_gene: TRBJ2-7
CDR3aa: CASSYSREQYF
CDR3nt: TGTGCCAGCAGTTACTCCAGGGAGCAGTACTTC

v_gene: TRBV5-1
len: 15
abundance: few
d_gene: .
j_gene: TRBJ2-1
CDR3aa: CASSPGTPVYNEQFF
CDR3nt: TGCGCCAGCAGCCCCGGGACACCCGTCTACAATGAGCAGTTCTTC

v_gene: TRBV4-1
len: 19
abundance: .
d_gene: .
j_gene: TRBJ2-4
CDR3aa: CASSQDVLRASVAKNIQYF
CDR3nt: TGCGCCAGCAGCCAAGATGTTTTGCGGGCGTCTGTAGCCAAAAACATTCAGTACTTC

v_gene: TRBV6-5
len: 14
abundance: .
d_gene: .
j_gene: TRBJ2-5
CDR3aa: CASSPGRSQETQYF
CDR3nt: TGTGCCAGCAGCCCGGGACGAAGCCAAGAGACCCAGTACTTC

v_gene: TRBV7-6
len: 14
abundance: few
d_gene: .
j_gene: TRBJ2-5
CDR3aa: CASSLAASGETQYF
CDR3nt: TGTGCCAGCAGCTTAGCGGCCTCGGGAGAGACCCAGTACTTC

v_gene: TRBV29-1
len: 13
abundance: few
d_gene: .
j_gene: TRBJ2-7
CDR3aa: CSVEGASPYEQYF
CDR3nt: TGCAGCGTTGAGGGGGCCTCACCTTACGAGCAGTACTTC

v_gene: TRBV5-1
len: 20
abundance: .
d_gene: .
j_gene: TRBJ2-6
CDR3aa: CASSFDGRVGPPSGANVLTF
CDR3nt: TGCGCCAGCAGCTTTGACGGACGGGTGGGACCTCCCTCTGGGGCCAACGTCCTGACTTTC

v_gene: TRBV6-5
len: 13
abundance: .
d_gene: .
j_gene: TRBJ1-1
CDR3aa: CASSQGWNTEAFF
CDR3nt: TGTGCCAGCAGCCAAGGGTGGAACACTGAAGCTTTCTTT

v_gene: TRBV29-1
len: 11
abundance: .
d_gene: .
j_gene: TRBJ1-2
CDR3aa: CSVEDRQGYTF
CDR3nt: TGCAGCGTTGAAGATCGGCAGGGCTACACCTTC

v_gene: TRBV4-2
len: 13
abundance: .
d_gene: TRBD1
j_gene: TRBJ1-1
CDR3aa: CASGQGYSTEAFF
CDR3nt: TGTGCCAGCGGACAGGGGTATAGCACTGAAGCTTTCTTT

v_gene: TRBV7-8
len: 14
abundance: few
d_gene: .
j_gene: TRBJ2-1
CDR3aa: CAIGRPNSYNEQFF
CDR3nt: TGTGCCATCGGCAGGCCGAACTCCTACAATGAGCAGTTCTTC

v_gene: TRBV6-5
len: 14
abundance: .
d_gene: .
j_gene: TRBJ1-1
CDR3aa: CASSYSGGGTEAFF
CDR3nt: TGTGCCAGCAGTTACTCAGGGGGTGGCACTGAAGCTTTCTTT

v_gene: TRBV7-9
len: 13
abundance: .
d_gene: .
j_gene: TRBJ1-1
CDR3aa: CASSLGRNTEAFF
CDR3nt: TGTGCCAGCAGCCTCGGACGAAACACTGAAGCTTTCTTT

v_gene: TRBV5-6
len: 14
abundance: .
d_gene: .
j_gene: TRBJ2-1
CDR3aa: CASSPGAGTNEQFF
CDR3nt: TGTGCCAGCAGCCCGGGGGCAGGGACGAATGAGCAGTTCTTC

v_gene: TRBV30
len: 12
abundance: .
d_gene: .
j_gene: TRBJ1-6
CDR3aa: CAAQGINSPLHF
CDR3nt: TGTGCCGCACAGGGAATAAACTCACCCCTCCACTTT

v_gene: TRBV5-6
len: 15
abundance: .
d_gene: TRBD1
j_gene: TRBJ2-3
CDR3aa: CASSQGTGLGDTQYF
CDR3nt: TGTGCCAGCAGCCAGGGGACAGGTCTGGGAGATACGCAGTATTTT

v_gene: TRBV30
len: 14
abundance: .
d_gene: TRBD1
j_gene: TRBJ1-2
CDR3aa: CALDLLGQNYGYTF
CDR3nt: TGTGCCTTAGACCTGTTGGGACAGAACTATGGCTACACCTTC

v_gene: TRBV7-6
len: 13
abundance: few
d_gene: .
j_gene: TRBJ1-1
CDR3aa: CASSLREDRHAFF
CDR3nt: TGTGCCAGCAGCTTACGGGAAGACAGGCATGCTTTCTTT

v_gene: TRBV20-1
len: 11
abundance: .
d_gene: .
j_gene: TRBJ1-2
CDR3aa: CSASGGYGYTF
CDR3nt: TGCAGTGCTTCGGGTGGCTATGGCTACACCTTC

v_gene: TRBV6-5
len: 14
abundance: .
d_gene: .
j_gene: TRBJ2-5
CDR3aa: CASRHPLDQETQYF
CDR3nt: TGTGCCAGCAGGCACCCCCTAGACCAAGAGACCCAGTACTTC

v_gene: TRBV15
len: 16
abundance: .
d_gene: TRBD2
j_gene: TRBJ2-3
CDR3aa: CATRTSGDPSTDTQYF
CDR3nt: TGTGCCACGCGGACTAGCGGGGACCCTAGCACAGATACGCAGTATTTT

v_gene: TRBV30
len: 11
abundance: .
d_gene: .
j_gene: TRBJ2-5
CDR3aa: CAWGQQETQYF
CDR3nt: TGTGCCTGGGGACAGCAAGAGACCCAGTACTTC

v_gene: TRBV7-6
len: 13
abundance: .
d_gene: .
j_gene: TRBJ2-2
CDR3aa: CASSFTGTGELFF
CDR3nt: TGTGCCAGCAGCTTTACAGGCACCGGGGAGCTGTTTTTT

v_gene: TRBV5-1
len: 15
abundance: few
d_gene: .
j_gene: TRBJ1-2
CDR3aa: CASSLTGTMDYGYTF
CDR3nt: TGCGCCAGCAGCTTGACGGGAACTATGGACTATGGCTACACCTTC

v_gene: TRBV6-1
len: 12
abundance: .
d_gene: .
j_gene: TRBJ1-5
CDR3aa: CASSVMSQPQHF
CDR3nt: TGTGCCAGCAGTGTAATGAGTCAGCCCCAGCATTTT

v_gene: TRBV2
len: 14
abundance: .
d_gene: TRBD2
j_gene: TRBJ2-5
CDR3aa: CASSEVAGGETQYF
CDR3nt: TGTGCCAGCAGTGAAGTTGCGGGGGGAGAGACCCAGTACTTC

v_gene: TRBV6-6
len: 13
abundance: few
d_gene: TRBD1
j_gene: TRBJ2-2
CDR3aa: CASRQGPTGELFF
CDR3nt: TGTGCCAGCAGACAGGGGCCCACCGGGGAGCTGTTTTTT

v_gene: TRBV1
len: 16
abundance: .
d_gene: .
j_gene: TRBJ1-5
CDR3aa: CTSSQVWETDGQPQHF
CDR3nt: TGCACCAGCAGCCAAGTGTGGGAGACTGATGGACAGCCCCAGCATTTT

v_gene: TRBV7-6
len: 15
abundance: .
d_gene: .
j_gene: TRBJ2-7
CDR3aa: CASSLEADLSYEQYF
CDR3nt: TGTGCCAGCAGCTTAGAGGCGGACCTCTCCTACGAGCAGTACTTC

v_gene: TRBV2
len: 16
abundance: .
d_gene: .
j_gene: TRBJ1-2
CDR3aa: CASSATGSSFPNGYTF
CDR3nt: TGTGCCAGCAGTGCAACAGGCTCTAGCTTCCCGAATGGCTACACCTTC